Listed here is a single T cell receptor (beta chain). Libraries were prepared by immunoSEQ multiplex PCR; TCRdb keeps only in-frame clonotypes and omits some of them. The sample has roughly 46,000 clones; about 77% are singletons. As to time point: after neoadjuvant nivolumab, at surgical resection. The record originates from a study of neoadjuvant anti-PD-1 for oral cavity cancer. This receptor was identified in a person aged 40 to 85 with oral cavity squamous cell carcinoma. The input for sequencing was PBMCs, taken after nivolumab (anti-PD-1) treatment.

The CDR3 here is CASTPRRGSGANVLTF. The CDR3 DNA reads TGTGCCAGTACTCCTCGTCGGGGATCTGGGGCCAACGTCCTGACTTTC. V gene TRBV19 combines with J gene TRBJ2-6; TRBD2 might be the D (5 bases). Per germline, CDR1 LNHDA and CDR2 SQIVND (reference sequence). The CDR3 runs to 16 residues. Trimming stripped 7 bases from V and 1 base from J, with 14 bases between.